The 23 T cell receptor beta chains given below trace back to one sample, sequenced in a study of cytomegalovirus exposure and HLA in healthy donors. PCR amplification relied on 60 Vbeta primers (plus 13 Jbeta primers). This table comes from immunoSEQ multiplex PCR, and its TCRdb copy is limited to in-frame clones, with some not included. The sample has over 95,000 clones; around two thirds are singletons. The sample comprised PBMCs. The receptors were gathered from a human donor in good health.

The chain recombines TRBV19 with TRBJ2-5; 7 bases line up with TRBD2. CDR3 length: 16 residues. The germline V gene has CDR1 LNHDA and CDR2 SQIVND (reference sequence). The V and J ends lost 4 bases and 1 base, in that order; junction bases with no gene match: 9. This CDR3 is CASSTPSGGTQETQYF. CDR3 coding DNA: TGTGCCAGTAGTACCCCCTCGGGGGGTACCCAAGAGACCCAGTACTTC.

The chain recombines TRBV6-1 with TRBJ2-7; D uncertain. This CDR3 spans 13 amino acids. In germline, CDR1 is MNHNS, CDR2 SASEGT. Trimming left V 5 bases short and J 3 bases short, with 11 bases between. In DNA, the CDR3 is TGTGCCAGCAGTCGTCTACACAGCTACGAGCAGTACTTC. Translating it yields CASSRLHSYEQYF.

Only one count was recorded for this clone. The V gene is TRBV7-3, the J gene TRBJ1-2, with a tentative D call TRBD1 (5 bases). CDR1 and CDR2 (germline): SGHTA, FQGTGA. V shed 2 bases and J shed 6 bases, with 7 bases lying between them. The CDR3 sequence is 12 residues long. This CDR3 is CASSLPGHGYTF. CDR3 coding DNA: TGTGCCAGCAGCTTACCAGGGCATGGCTACACCTTC.

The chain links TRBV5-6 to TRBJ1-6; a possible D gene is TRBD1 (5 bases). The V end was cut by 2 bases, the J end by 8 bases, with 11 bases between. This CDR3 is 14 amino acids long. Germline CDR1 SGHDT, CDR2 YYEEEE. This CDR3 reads CASSFGRVDSPLHF. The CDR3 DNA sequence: TGTGCCAGCAGCTTCGGCAGGGTTGATTCACCCCTCCACTTT. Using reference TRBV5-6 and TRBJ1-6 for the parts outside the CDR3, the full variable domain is DAGVTQSPTHLIKTRGQQVTLRCSPKSGHDTVSWYQQALGQGPQFIFQYYEEEERQRGNFPDRFSGHQFPNYSSELNVNALLLGDSALYLCASSFGRVDSPLHFGNGTRLTVT.

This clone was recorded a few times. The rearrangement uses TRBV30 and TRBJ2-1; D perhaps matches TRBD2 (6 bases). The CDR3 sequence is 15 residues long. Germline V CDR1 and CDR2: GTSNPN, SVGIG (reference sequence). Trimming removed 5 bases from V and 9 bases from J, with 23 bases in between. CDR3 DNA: TGTGCCTGGGGGGTTGGTGTACTAGCAGGCGGTGAGCAGTTCTTC. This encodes CAWGVGVLAGGEQFF.

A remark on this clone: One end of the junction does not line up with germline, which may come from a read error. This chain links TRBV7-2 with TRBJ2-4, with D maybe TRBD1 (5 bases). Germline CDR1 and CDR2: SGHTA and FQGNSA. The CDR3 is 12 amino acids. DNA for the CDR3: TGTGCCAGCAGCTTATCGCCAGGGCCTCGGGACTTC. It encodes CASSLSPGPRDF.

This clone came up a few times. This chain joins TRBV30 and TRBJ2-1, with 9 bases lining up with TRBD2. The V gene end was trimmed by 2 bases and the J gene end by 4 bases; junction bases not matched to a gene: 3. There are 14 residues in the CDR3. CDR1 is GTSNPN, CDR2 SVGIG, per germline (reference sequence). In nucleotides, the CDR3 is TGTGCCTGGAGTTTCAGCGGGGGGTACAATGAGCAGTTCTTC. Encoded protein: CAWSFSGGYNEQFF. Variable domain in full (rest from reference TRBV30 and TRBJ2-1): SQTIHQWPATLVQPVGSPLSLECTVEGTSNPNLYWYRQAAGRGLQLLFYSVGIGQISSEVPQNLSASRPQDRQFILSSKKLLLSDSGFYLCAWSFSGGYNEQFFGPGTRLTVL.

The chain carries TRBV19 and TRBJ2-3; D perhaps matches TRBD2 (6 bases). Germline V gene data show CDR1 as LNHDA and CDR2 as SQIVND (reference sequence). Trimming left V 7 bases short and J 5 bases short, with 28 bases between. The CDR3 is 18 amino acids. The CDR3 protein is CASTGRRLSGGIQDTQYF. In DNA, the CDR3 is TGTGCCAGTACCGGCCGGAGATTATCGGGCGGGATCCAAGATACGCAGTATTTT.

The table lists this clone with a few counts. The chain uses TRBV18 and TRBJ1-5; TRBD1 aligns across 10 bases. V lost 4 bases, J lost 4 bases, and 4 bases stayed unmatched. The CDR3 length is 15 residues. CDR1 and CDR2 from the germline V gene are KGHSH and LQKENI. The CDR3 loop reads CASSLGTGDNQPQHF. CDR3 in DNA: TGTGCCAGCTCACTTGGGACAGGGGATAATCAGCCCCAGCATTTT.

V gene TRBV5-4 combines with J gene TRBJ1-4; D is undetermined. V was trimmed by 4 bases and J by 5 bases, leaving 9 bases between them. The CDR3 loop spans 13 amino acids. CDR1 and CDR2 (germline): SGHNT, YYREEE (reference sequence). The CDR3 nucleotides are TGTGCCAGCAGCCGTGACAAGAATGAAAAACTGTTTTTT. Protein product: CASSRDKNEKLFF.

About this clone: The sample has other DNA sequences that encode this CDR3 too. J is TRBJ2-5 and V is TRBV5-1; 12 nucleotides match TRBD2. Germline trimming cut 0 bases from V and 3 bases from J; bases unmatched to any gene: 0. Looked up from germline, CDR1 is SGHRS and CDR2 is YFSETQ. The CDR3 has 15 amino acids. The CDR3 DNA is TGCGCCAGCAGCTTGGGGACTAGCGGGAAAGAGACCCAGTACTTC. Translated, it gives CASSLGTSGKETQYF.

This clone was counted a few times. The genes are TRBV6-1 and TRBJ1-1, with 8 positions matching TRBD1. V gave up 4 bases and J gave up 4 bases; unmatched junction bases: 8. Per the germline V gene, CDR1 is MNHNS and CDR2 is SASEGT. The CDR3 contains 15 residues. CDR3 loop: CASSVSTGGGTEAFF. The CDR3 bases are TGTGCCAGCAGTGTGAGTACAGGGGGTGGCACTGAAGCTTTCTTT.

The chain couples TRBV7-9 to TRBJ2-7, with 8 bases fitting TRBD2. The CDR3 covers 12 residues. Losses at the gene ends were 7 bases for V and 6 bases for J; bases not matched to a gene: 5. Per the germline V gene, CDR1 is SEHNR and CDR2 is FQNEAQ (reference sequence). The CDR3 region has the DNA TGTGCCAGCACCCCAGGGACTAGCGAGCAGTACTTC. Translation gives CASTPGTSEQYF.

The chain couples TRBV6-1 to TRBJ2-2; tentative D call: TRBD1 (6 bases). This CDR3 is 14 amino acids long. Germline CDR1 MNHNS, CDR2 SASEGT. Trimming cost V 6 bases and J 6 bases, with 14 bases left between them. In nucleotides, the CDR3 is TGTGCCAGCAGAGAACGACAGGTTTCCGGGGAGCTGTTTTTT. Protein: CASRERQVSGELFF.

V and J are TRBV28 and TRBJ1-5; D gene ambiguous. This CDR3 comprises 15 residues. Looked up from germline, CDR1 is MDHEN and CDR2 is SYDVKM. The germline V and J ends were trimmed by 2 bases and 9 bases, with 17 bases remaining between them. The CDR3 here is CASSLRGFGGSPQHF. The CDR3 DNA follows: TGTGCCAGCAGTTTAAGAGGTTTCGGCGGTTCGCCCCAGCATTTT.

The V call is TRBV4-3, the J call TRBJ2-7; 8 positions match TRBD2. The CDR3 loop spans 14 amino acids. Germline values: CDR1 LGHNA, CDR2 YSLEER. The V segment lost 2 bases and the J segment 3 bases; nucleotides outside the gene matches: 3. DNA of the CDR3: TGCGCCAGCAGCCAATACAGCGGGGGCTACGAGCAGTACTTC. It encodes CASSQYSGGYEQYF.

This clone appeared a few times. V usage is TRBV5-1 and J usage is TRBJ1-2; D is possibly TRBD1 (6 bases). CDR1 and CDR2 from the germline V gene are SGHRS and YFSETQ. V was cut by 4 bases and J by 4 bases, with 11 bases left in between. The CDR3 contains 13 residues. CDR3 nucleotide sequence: TGCGCCAGCAGCATGGACAGCCCCTATGGCTACACCTTC. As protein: CASSMDSPYGYTF.

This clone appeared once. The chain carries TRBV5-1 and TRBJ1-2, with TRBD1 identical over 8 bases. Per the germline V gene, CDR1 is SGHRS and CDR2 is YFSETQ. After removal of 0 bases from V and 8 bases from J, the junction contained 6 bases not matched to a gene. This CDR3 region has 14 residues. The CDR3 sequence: CASSLGTGGRGYTF. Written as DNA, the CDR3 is TGCGCCAGCAGCTTGGGTACAGGGGGACGGGGCTACACCTTC. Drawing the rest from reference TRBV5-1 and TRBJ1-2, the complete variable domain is KAGVTQTPRYLIKTRGQQVTLSCSPISGHRSVSWYQQTPGQGLQFLFEYFSETQRNKGNFPGRFSGRQFSNSRSEMNVSTLELGDSALYLCASSLGTGGRGYTFGSGTRLTVV.

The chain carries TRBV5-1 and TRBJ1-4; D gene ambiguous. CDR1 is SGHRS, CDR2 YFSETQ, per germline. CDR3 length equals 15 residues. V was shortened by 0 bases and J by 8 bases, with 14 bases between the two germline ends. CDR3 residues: CASSLAGQEEEKLFF. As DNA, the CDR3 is TGCGCCAGCAGCTTGGCCGGGCAGGAGGAGGAAAAACTGTTTTTT.

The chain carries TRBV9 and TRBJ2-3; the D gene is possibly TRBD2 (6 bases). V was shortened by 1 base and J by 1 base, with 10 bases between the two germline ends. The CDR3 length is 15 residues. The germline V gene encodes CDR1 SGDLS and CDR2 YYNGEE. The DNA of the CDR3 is TGTGCCAGCAGCGTACGGGAGCGGGGCACAGATACGCAGTATTTT. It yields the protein CASSVRERGTDTQYF.

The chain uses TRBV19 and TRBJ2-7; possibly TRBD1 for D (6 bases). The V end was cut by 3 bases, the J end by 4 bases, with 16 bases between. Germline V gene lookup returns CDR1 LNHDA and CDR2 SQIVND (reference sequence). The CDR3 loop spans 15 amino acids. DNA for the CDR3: TGTGCCAGTAGTATTGTGCTCGACAGGAGGTACGAGCAGTACTTC. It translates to CASSIVLDRRYEQYF.

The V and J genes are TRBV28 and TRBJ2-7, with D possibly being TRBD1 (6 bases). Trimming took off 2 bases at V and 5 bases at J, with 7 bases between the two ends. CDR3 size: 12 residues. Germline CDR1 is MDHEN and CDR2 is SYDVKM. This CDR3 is CASSLQGNEQYF. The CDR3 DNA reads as TGTGCCAGCAGTTTACAGGGGAACGAGCAGTACTTC.

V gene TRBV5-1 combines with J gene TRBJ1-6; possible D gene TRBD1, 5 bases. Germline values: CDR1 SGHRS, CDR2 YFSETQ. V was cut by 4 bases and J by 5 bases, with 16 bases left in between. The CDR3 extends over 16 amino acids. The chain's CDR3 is CASSPDGGANNSPLHF. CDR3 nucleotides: TGCGCCAGCAGCCCGGACGGCGGGGCGAATAATTCACCCCTCCACTTT.